These 19 T cell receptor beta chains share one sample of origin, sequenced in a study of shared clonotypes between healthy human individuals. Sequencing was performed with immunoSEQ multiplex PCR; in TCRdb, only in-frame clones are kept and a portion is missing. The sample lists 950,000 to 1,100,000 clones, about four fifths occurring once. Sample: memory CD4+ T cells from PBMCs. Regarding subset: CD45RA-negative fraction. These receptors were collected from a man in his late teens or twenties in good health. Some clones in this sample may be carry-over from other donors' samples.

The chain couples TRBV7-6 to TRBJ2-1; tentatively, D is TRBD2 (6 bases). CDR1 is SGHVS, CDR2 FNYEAQ, per germline. The CDR3 consists of 13 residues. V gave up 5 bases and J gave up 8 bases, with 13 bases separating them. CDR3 nucleotide sequence: TGTGCCAGCAGCGGGAGGACTTGGGATGAGCAGTTCTTC. Its protein is CASSGRTWDEQFF.

This clone has only a few counts. The genes are TRBV27 and TRBJ2-7; maybe TRBD2 (5 bases). Germline CDR1 and CDR2: MNHEY and SMNVEV (reference sequence). CDR3 length: 16 amino acids. V was cut by 3 bases and J by 2 bases, with 17 bases left in between. The CDR3 reads CASSLGAGNSPYEQYF. The CDR3 coding sequence is TGTGCCAGCAGTTTGGGTGCGGGTAACAGCCCCTACGAGCAGTACTTC.

This clone was counted a single time. This chain connects TRBV27 to TRBJ1-1, with TRBD1 matching over 7 bases. The germline CDR1 and CDR2 sequences are MNHEY and SMNVEV (reference sequence). J lost 8 bases, V lost 6 bases, and 9 bases had no gene match. This CDR3 region has 13 residues. CDR3 DNA sequence: TGTGCCAGCAGCCAAACGCCGACAGGGGAAGCTTTCTTT. Translated, it gives CASSQTPTGEAFF.

This chain's CDR3 is CASSLEAGPNTEAFF. CDR3 bases: TGCGCCAGCAGCTTGGAGGCAGGGCCGAACACTGAAGCTTTCTTT. V gene TRBV5-1 combines with J gene TRBJ1-1, with a weak D call TRBD1 (5 bases). The CDR3 runs 15 residues. Germline assignment: CDR1 SGHRS and CDR2 YFSETQ. The V gene lost 0 bases and the J gene lost 1 base, with 10 bases spanning the gap.

The V and J genes are TRBV5-1 and TRBJ2-7, with TRBD1 matching 9 bases. The CDR3 is 17 residues long. From germline, CDR1 is SGHRS and CDR2 YFSETQ. V lost 1 base and J lost 6; bases outside the gene matches: 14. The CDR3 DNA reads TGCGCCAGCAGCTTGCCCTTCGGACAGGGGCCGCTTCGCGAGCAGTACTTC. This codes for CASSLPFGQGPLREQYF.

CDR3 loop: CASSLALGEDEQYF. The DNA of the CDR3 is TGTGCCAGCAGCTTAGCACTGGGAGAGGACGAGCAGTACTTC. The rearrangement uses TRBV7-6 and TRBJ2-7, with a tentative D call TRBD2 (5 bases). The CDR3 totals 14 residues. Germline assignment: CDR1 SGHVS and CDR2 FNYEAQ. Trimming left V 0 bases short and J 5 bases short, with 11 bases between.

The V call is TRBV7-3, the J call TRBJ2-5; TRBD2 matches at 7 bases. Germline loops: CDR1 SGHTA, CDR2 FQGTGA. The CDR3 totals 15 residues. V was pared by 1 base and J by 5 bases, with 7 bases of the junction left unmatched. CDR3 sequence (DNA): TGTGCCAGCAGCTTAATGAGCGGGATAGGGGAGACCCAGTACTTC. This gives the protein CASSLMSGIGETQYF.

Note on this clone: One base away lies a much larger clone, so this may be a sequencing read error. The chain carries TRBV29-1 and TRBJ2-1, with D uncertain. The germline V and J ends were trimmed by 2 bases and 12 bases, with 11 bases remaining between them. CDR1 SQVTM and CDR2 ANQGSEA come from the germline V gene. The CDR3 is 11 residues long. Written as DNA, the CDR3 is TGCAGCGTTGAAATCAGCCGCGTGCAGTTCTTC. Translation: CSVEISRVQFF.

The rearrangement uses TRBV18 and TRBJ1-2, with unresolved D. CDR3 length equals 14 residues. Trimming removed 2 bases at V and 5 bases at J, with 12 bases between. CDR1 KGHSH and CDR2 LQKENI come from the germline V gene. DNA of the CDR3: TGTGCCAGCTCACCAGGGCTCACTGGGTATGGCTACACCTTC. Its protein product is CASSPGLTGYGYTF.

This chain links TRBV28 with TRBJ2-1; D may be TRBD1 (5 bases). Trimming took 3 bases from V and 7 from J, leaving 25 bases between them. CDR1 is MDHEN, CDR2 SYDVKM, per germline. The CDR3 contains 18 residues. The CDR3 sequence is CASSFRVRKRGRINEQFF. DNA of the CDR3: TGTGCCAGCAGTTTTAGGGTGAGGAAAAGGGGCCGGATAAATGAGCAGTTCTTC. Based on the CDR3 plus reference TRBV28 and TRBJ2-1, the full variable domain is DVKVTQSSRYLVKRTGEKVFLECVQDMDHENMFWYRQDPGLGLRLIYFSYDVKMKEKGDIPEGYSVSREKKERFSLILESASTNQTSMYLCASSFRVRKRGRINEQFFGPGTRLTVL.

This chain links TRBV7-2 with TRBJ1-1; a possible D gene is TRBD1 (5 bases). The CDR3 runs to 15 residues. V dropped 3 bases and J dropped 0 bases, with 11 bases sitting between them. Germline V CDR1 and CDR2: SGHTA, FQGNSA. The CDR3 spells CASSFSQGMNTEAFF. Written as DNA, the CDR3 is TGTGCCAGCAGCTTCTCCCAGGGTATGAACACTGAAGCTTTCTTT.

CDR3 nucleotides: TGTGCCAGCAGTTTCCAGTACGGGAACTATGGCTACACCTTC. It specifies CASSFQYGNYGYTF. The chain joins TRBV27 to TRBJ1-2; D is unresolved. Germline V CDR1 and CDR2: MNHEY, SMNVEV (reference sequence). V was shortened by 3 bases and J by 2 bases, with 10 bases between the two germline ends. This CDR3 has 14 amino acids.

The sample holds one count of this clone. The CDR3 DNA is TGTGCCAGCAGCTCCGGGCCCGGGGGGGGCAATCAGCCCCAGCATTTT. Its protein is CASSSGPGGGNQPQHF. V usage is TRBV7-9 and J usage is TRBJ1-5; TRBD1 might be the D (5 bases). Germline V gives CDR1 SEHNR, CDR2 FQNEAQ (reference sequence). V shed 4 bases and J shed 2 bases, with 15 bases lying between them. The CDR3 sequence is 16 residues long.

The rearrangement joins TRBV7-3 to TRBJ1-3, with a weak D call TRBD1 (5 bases). CDR3 length equals 15 residues. V shed 2 bases and J shed 2 bases, with 10 bases lying between them. Germline V gives CDR1 SGHTA, CDR2 FQGTGA. The CDR3 region has the DNA TGTGCCAGCAGCTTAGGGACCGCCGCTGGAAACACCATATATTTT. This translates into CASSLGTAAGNTIYF.

The rearrangement links TRBV30 to TRBJ2-7, with 12 bases lining up with TRBD2. This CDR3 is 15 amino acids long. V trimming: 2 bases; J trimming: 2 bases; junction bases outside the gene matches: 4. Germline CDR1 reads GTSNPN; CDR2 reads SVGIG (reference sequence). The CDR3: CAWSTLAGGPYEQYF. In DNA, the CDR3 is TGTGCCTGGAGTACTCTAGCGGGAGGGCCCTACGAGCAGTACTTC.

This chain joins TRBV12-5 and TRBJ2-1, with unresolved D. In germline, CDR1 is LGHNT, CDR2 FRNRAP. Trimming took off 7 bases at V and 9 bases at J, with 13 bases between the two ends. The CDR3 consists of 12 residues. The CDR3 reads CASAPERSEQFF. CDR3 in DNA: TGTGCTAGTGCGCCCGAACGGAGTGAGCAGTTCTTC.

This clone was counted a single time. This rearrangement joins TRBV27 to TRBJ2-5, with 10 bases aligning to TRBD2. The V gene's germline CDR1 is MNHEY and CDR2 SMNVEV (reference sequence). This CDR3 spans 16 amino acids. With V trimmed by 8 bases and J by 2 bases, 11 bases remained unmatched. The CDR3 protein is CASPIPGTSVQETQYF. The CDR3 nucleotides read TGTGCCAGCCCTATACCCGGGACTAGCGTACAAGAGACCCAGTACTTC.

In the case of this clone: Its ends do not fully match the called genes, so a read error is possible. This sequence joins TRBV6-5 and TRBJ2-5; TRBD1 matches 7 bases. This CDR3 is built from 14 residues. Germline assignment: CDR1 MNHEY and CDR2 SVGAGI. This CDR3 reads CASSYSRGREIQYF. CDR3 coding DNA: TGTGCCAGCAGTTACTCGAGGGGGCGAGAGATCCAGTACTTC.

The sample holds many counts of this clone. The chain uses TRBV18 and TRBJ1-2; 7 nucleotides line up with TRBD1. The ends lost 3 bases at V and 10 bases at J; junction bases unmatched: 14. Germline CDR1 reads KGHSH; CDR2 reads LQKENI. This CDR3 has 15 amino acids. DNA of the CDR3: TGTGCCAGCTCACCGATAACGGGACAGTCCAGTAACTACACCTTC. Translating it yields CASSPITGQSSNYTF.